The TCR beta chain described here comes from a study of OX40 agonist ivuxolimab in advanced cancers. On the study more broadly: Patients in the trial were receiving intravenous ivuxolimab every 2 weeks, at doses of 0.01 to 10 mg/kg. Dose-escalation subjects each had hepatocellular carcinoma, melanoma, renal cell or head and neck cancer.

Repertoires were generated with immunoSEQ multiplex PCR, while TCRdb's copy carries only in-frame clones and drops some. The data contain nearly 80,000 clones, less than 85% of them singletons. Findings and limits, study-wide: On average, a greater number of expanded clones characterised CD8+ T cells relative to CD4+. The specificity for antigen of the expanded peripheral T cells was not determined.

Germline V gene sequence: CDR1 MDHEN, CDR2 SYDVKM. The V gene end was trimmed by 6 bases and the J gene end by 2 bases; junction bases not matched to a gene: 9. This CDR3 has 16 amino acids. About this clone itself: The antigen is unknown.

The TCR was taken from an adult with an advanced solid tumor such as melanoma, head and neck, liver or kidney cancer. This material consisted of CD4+ or CD8+ T cells sorted from blood, taken in a trial of the OX40 agonist ivuxolimab. V is TRBV28 and J is TRBJ2-7; TRBD2 matches at 11 bases. CDR3 amino acids: CASSPGGTSGAYEQYV. In DNA, the CDR3 is TGTGCCAGCAGCCCTGGCGGGACTAGCGGAGCCTACGAGCAGTACGTC.